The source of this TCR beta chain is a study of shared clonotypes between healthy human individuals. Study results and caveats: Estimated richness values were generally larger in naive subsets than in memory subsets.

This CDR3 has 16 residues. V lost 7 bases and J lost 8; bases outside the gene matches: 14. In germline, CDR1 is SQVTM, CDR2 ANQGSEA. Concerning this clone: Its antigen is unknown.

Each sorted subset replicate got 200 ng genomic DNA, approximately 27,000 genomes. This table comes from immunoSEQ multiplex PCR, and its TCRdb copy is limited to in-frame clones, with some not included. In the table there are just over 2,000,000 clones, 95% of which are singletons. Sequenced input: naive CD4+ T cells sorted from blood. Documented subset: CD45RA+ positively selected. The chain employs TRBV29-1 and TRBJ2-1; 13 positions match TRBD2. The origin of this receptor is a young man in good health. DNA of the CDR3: TGCAGCGGGTCCGGGACTAGCGGGATATCGTTCGATGAGCAGTTCTTC. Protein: CSGSGTSGISFDEQFF.